Listed here are 22 T cell receptor beta chains from one sample, sequenced in a study of blood T cell repertoires in COVID-19. Profiled with immunoSEQ multiplex PCR; TCRdb holds only in-frame clones, not every one. The data show about 180,000 clones, about 81% seen once. Material for sequencing was peripheral blood. These receptors were collected from a woman aged 80 or over with COVID-19, enrolled during active disease.

The V and J genes are TRBV5-6 and TRBJ2-2, with 7 nucleotides matching TRBD1. The CDR3 is 13 amino acids. The germline CDR1 and CDR2 sequences are SGHDT and YYEEEE. The ends lost 4 bases at V and 6 bases at J; junction bases unmatched: 3. CDR3 residues: CASSLGQAGELFF. CDR3 nucleotide sequence: TGTGCCAGCAGCCTAGGACAGGCCGGGGAGCTGTTTTTT.

The chain has TRBV28 and TRBJ2-7, with TRBD2 identical over 12 bases. Unmatched junction bases numbered 0, after V lost 8 bases and J lost 4 bases. The CDR3 runs 12 residues. The V gene's germline CDR1 is MDHEN and CDR2 SYDVKM. The CDR3 sequence is CASGLAGYEQYF. CDR3 nucleotides: TGTGCCAGCGGACTAGCGGGATACGAGCAGTACTTC.

This clone was counted at least ten times. The chain has TRBV24-1 and TRBJ2-1; D call uncertain. The CDR3 has 11 residues. The germline CDR1 and CDR2 sequences are KGHDR and SFDVKD. Trimming removed 6 bases at V and 4 bases at J, with 3 bases between. The CDR3 region is CATSRYNEQFF. DNA of the CDR3: TGTGCCACCAGTCGGTACAATGAGCAGTTCTTC.

This clone was seen only a few times. This rearrangement joins TRBV12-5 to TRBJ2-4; TRBD2 is a possible D gene (6 bases). V was trimmed by 8 bases and J by 5 bases, leaving 10 bases between them. CDR3 length: 12 residues. Germline CDR1 reads LGHNT; CDR2 reads FRNRAP. In DNA, the CDR3 is TGTGCTAGTTCGAAGCGGGAAAACATTCAGTACTTC. This gives the protein CASSKRENIQYF.

In the case of this clone: One end of the junction varies from germline; a read error may be responsible. V usage is TRBV7-2 and J usage is TRBJ2-7; TRBD2 matches 12 bases. CDR1 is SGHTA and CDR2 is FQGNSA in the germline V gene. There are 13 residues in the CDR3. The CDR3 DNA reads TGTGCCAGCAGCGCAGGGACTAGCGGGCTCCAGAACTTC. Amino acids: CASSAGTSGLQNF.

The rearrangement joins TRBV7-6 to TRBJ1-1; D is unclear. V dropped 1 base and J dropped 0 bases, with 3 bases sitting between them. The CDR3 is made up of 13 amino acids. Per germline, CDR1 SGHVS and CDR2 FNYEAQ. The CDR3, as DNA: TGTGCCAGCAGCTTAGTCGTGAACACTGAAGCTTTCTTT. Its translation is CASSLVVNTEAFF.

This rearrangement joins TRBV7-2 to TRBJ2-7; no firm D call. CDR3 length equals 11 residues. V shed 5 bases and J shed 3 bases, with 5 bases lying between them. CDR1 SGHTA and CDR2 FQGNSA come from the germline V gene. The CDR3 sequence: CASSPLYEQYF. Here the CDR3 DNA reads TGTGCCAGCAGCCCACTCTACGAGCAGTACTTC.

The V gene is TRBV4-2, the J gene TRBJ1-1; D call uncertain. V lost 5 bases and J lost 1, with 8 bases in between. This CDR3 has 13 amino acids. Germline V gene data show CDR1 as LGHNA and CDR2 as YNFKEQ. CDR3 residues: CASSDTGNTEAFF. The CDR3 nucleotides read TGTGCCAGCAGCGACACTGGGAACACTGAAGCTTTCTTT.

This chain uses TRBV6-5 with TRBJ2-7; weak D call: TRBD1 (6 bases). The CDR3 contains 14 residues. Germline assignment: CDR1 MNHEY and CDR2 SVGAGI. Trimming removed 8 bases from V and 9 bases from J, with 23 bases in between. The CDR3 spells CASSSPSNREGQYF. CDR3 coding DNA: TGTGCCAGCTCCTCACCCTCTAACAGGGAAGGGCAGTACTTC.

The chain links TRBV29-1 to TRBJ2-5; D call uncertain. Germline values: CDR1 SQVTM, CDR2 ANQGSEA. V lost 4 bases to trimming and J lost 1 base, with 4 bases between them. This CDR3 spans 11 amino acids. CDR3 coding DNA: TGCAGCGTTGTGGCCCAAGAGACCCAGTACTTC. It translates to CSVVAQETQYF.

This chain connects TRBV4-1 to TRBJ1-1; 7 positions match TRBD1. There are 15 residues in the CDR3. Trimming took 1 base from V and 3 from J; bases not matched to a gene: 5. Germline V CDR1 and CDR2: MGHRA, YSYEKL. As DNA, the CDR3 is TGCGCCAGCAGCCAAGCATGGGACAGCTACACTGAAGCTTTCTTT. Translation gives CASSQAWDSYTEAFF.

The V call is TRBV7-9, the J call TRBJ2-5, with a weak D call TRBD2 (5 bases). Germline assignment: CDR1 SEHNR and CDR2 FQNEAQ (reference sequence). The CDR3 has 14 residues. V was trimmed by 3 bases and J by 1 base, leaving 9 bases between them. Here the CDR3 DNA reads TGTGCCAGCAGCTTTGGGGAGATCCAAGAGACCCAGTACTTC. Translating it yields CASSFGEIQETQYF.

The CDR3 region has the DNA TGTGCCACCAGCAGAGATCCAGCGGGAGGGGCCAAAAACATTCAGTACTTC. Translated: CATSRDPAGGAKNIQYF. This sequence joins TRBV15 and TRBJ2-4; the match to TRBD2 covers 10 bases. The CDR3 is 17 amino acids. V shed 0 bases, J shed 1 base, and the junction held 3 bases outside the gene matches. Germline CDR1 is LNHNV and CDR2 is YYDKDF (reference sequence).

This clone appeared a single time. J is TRBJ2-1 and V is TRBV3-1 (or the pseudogene TRBV3-2); a weak D match, TRBD1 (7 bases). Trimming left V 4 bases short and J 10 bases short, with 17 bases between. CDR1 is LGHDT, CDR2 YNNKEL, per germline (reference sequence). The CDR3 extends over 14 amino acids. In nucleotides, the CDR3 is TGTGCCAGCAGCCTTTCGACAGGGAGGTTAGAGCAGTTCTTC. Protein sequence: CASSLSTGRLEQFF.

The chain employs TRBV24-1 and TRBJ2-1; a weak D match, TRBD2 (6 bases). This CDR3 has 13 amino acids. Germline assignment: CDR1 KGHDR and CDR2 SFDVKD. The V end lost 6 bases, the J end lost 3 bases, and 8 bases lay between the germline ends. CDR3 DNA sequence: TGTGCCACCAGTCTAGCGCTCTACAATGAGCAGTTCTTC. Translated, it gives CATSLALYNEQFF.

The gene calls are TRBV6-4 and TRBJ1-2, with TRBD1 as a possible D gene (5 bases). The CDR3 consists of 13 residues. Germline V lookup: CDR1 MRHNA, CDR2 SNTAGT. Trimming pared 5 bases from V and 7 bases from J, leaving 14 bases between. CDR3 region: CASSPSTGFGYTF. CDR3 DNA sequence: TGTGCCAGCAGTCCCTCCACAGGATTTGGCTACACCTTC.

This chain links TRBV3-1 (or the pseudogene TRBV3-2) with TRBJ2-1; TRBD2 aligns across 14 bases. Germline CDR1 LGHDT, CDR2 YNNKEL (reference sequence). The CDR3 length is 18 residues. The junction had 14 bases not matched to a gene; V was cut back by 4 bases and J by 9 bases. The CDR3 sequence is CASSPFRRTSGGPGEQFF. CDR3 in DNA: TGTGCCAGCAGCCCCTTCCGACGGACTAGCGGGGGGCCTGGTGAGCAGTTCTTC.

The rearrangement links TRBV19 to TRBJ1-3; 7 nucleotides match TRBD1. V trimming: 3 bases; J trimming: 1 base; junction bases outside the gene matches: 3. The CDR3 length is 15 residues. CDR1 and CDR2 from the germline V gene are LNHDA and SQIVND (reference sequence). CDR3 DNA: TGTGCCAGTAGTATCCTGACAGGGTCTGGAAACACCATATATTTT. Residues: CASSILTGSGNTIYF.

The chain is built from TRBV10-3 and TRBJ2-1, with 9 bases identical to TRBD2. V lost 2 bases to trimming and J lost 1 base; unmatched junction nucleotides: 0. The CDR3 totals 15 residues. The germline CDR1 and CDR2 sequences are ENHRY and SYGVKD. For the CDR3, the DNA is TGTGCCATCAGTGAGAGCGGGGGGTCCTACAATGAGCAGTTCTTC. Encoded protein: CAISESGGSYNEQFF.

The CDR3 DNA is TGCGCCAGCAGCTGGACAACAGGGGTTCGGGCTATGAACACTGAAGCTTTCTTT. This translates into CASSWTTGVRAMNTEAFF. The rearrangement uses TRBV5-1 and TRBJ1-1, with 7 positions matching TRBD1. V was clipped by 3 bases and J by 0 bases; unmatched bases: 14. The CDR3 consists of 18 residues. Germline CDR1 is SGHRS and CDR2 is YFSETQ.

The chain uses TRBV10-3 and TRBJ2-1; 8 bases line up with TRBD2. CDR1 is ENHRY, CDR2 SYGVKD, per germline. Trimming at V came to 4 bases and at J to 8 bases, leaving 16 bases not matched to a gene. The CDR3 contains 17 residues. The CDR3 DNA sequence: TGTGCCATCAGTGGGACTAGCCTGCGAACCTGGGAACATGAGCAGTTCTTC. Its protein product is CAISGTSLRTWEHEQFF.

Comments on this clone: In the same sample, other DNA sequences code for this CDR3. The rearrangement links TRBV9 to TRBJ2-7; D might be TRBD2 (7 bases). The germline V gene has CDR1 SGDLS and CDR2 YYNGEE. The CDR3 runs to 20 residues. V lost 0 bases and J 0 bases, leaving 25 bases between the germline ends. CDR3: CASSVVGGGGFRGTSYEQYF. The CDR3 region has the DNA TGTGCCAGCAGCGTAGTGGGGGGCGGGGGTTTTAGGGGGACCTCCTACGAGCAGTACTTC.